Listed below are T cell receptor beta chains from one sample, sequenced in a study of identical twins. TCRdb redid the calling of the 5' RACE reads with MiXCR, one entry per CDR3 protein. This table holds around 1.7 million distinct CDR3 sequences, around a third found once. The sample taken for sequencing was cord blood. The receptors were sampled from a newborn girl in good health. Each CDR3 is given without its conserved first and last residue. Fields, in order: J gene, CDR3 length, V gene, CDR3 protein.

>TRBJ2-2|14|TRBV4-2
ASSPGGLANTGELF
>TRBJ2-1|14|TRBV5-1
ASSLGTGSGYNEQF
>TRBJ1-2|13|TRBV20-1
SAGRGAGNNYGYT
>TRBJ2-3|17|TRBV4-2
ASSQDLASGVSFTDTQY
>TRBJ1-5|12|TRBV6-1
ASSEGVGNQPQH
>-|13|TRBV2
ASLRSVLGSYEQY
>TRBJ1-5|14|TRBV27
ASSLGGWYSNQPQH
>TRBJ1-2|12|TRBV20-1
SARRGGVNYGYT
>TRBJ2-7|13|TRBV21-1
ASYNRGQGENEQY
>TRBJ2-1|13|TRBV3-1
ASSQDPSSYNERF
>TRBJ1-5|17|TRBV27
ASSLGGGTGRDSNQPQH
>TRBJ2-5|11|TRBV2
ASSEAGSETQY
>TRBJ2-1|9|TRBV6-2/TRBV6-3
ASRLRGSQF
>TRBJ1-6|12|TRBV18
ASSPKNGDSPLH
>TRBJ2-3|16|TRBV7-9
ASSLINHRDYFTDTQY
>TRBJ2-1|15|TRBV3-1
ASSRRNIRGPYNEQF
>TRBJ1-1|14|TRBV27
ASGSFTGLGNTEAF
>TRBJ2-1|13|TRBV5-1
ASILASGGLNEQF
>TRBJ1-5|12|TRBV20-1
SARGRGVLRPQH
>TRBJ2-5|13|TRBV27
ASSLTYRDGETQY
>TRBJ1-2|13|TRBV12-3/TRBV12-4
ASSLGRQLLYGYT
>TRBJ2-7|13|TRBV10-3
AISVATGAPYEQY
>TRBJ1-5|14|TRBV12-3/TRBV12-4
ASSLLAGDSNQPQH
>TRBJ2-1|12|TRBV20-1
SHGTGREYNEQF
>TRBJ1-2|13|TRBV27
ASSARQGSNYGYT
>-|12|TRBV12-3/TRBV12-4
ASRLTGVHNEQY
>TRBJ2-2|12|TRBV18
ASSPIQGPGELF
>TRBJ1-2|12|TRBV27
ASSLFQGAYGYT
>TRBJ1-4|12|TRBV7-2
ASSFGQFNEKLF
>TRBJ1-1|13|TRBV20-1
SARQGAWLNTEAF
>-|15|TRBV4-1
ASSQLETGGSYNEQY
>TRBJ1-1|11|TRBV4-1
ASREGTRPEAF
>TRBJ2-3|13|TRBV7-2
ASSPRRGPTDAQY
>TRBJ1-5|11|TRBV29-1
SAQGGNNQPQH
>TRBJ2-1|14|TRBV13
ASTSGPGTRVNEQF
>TRBJ2-1|13|TRBV20-1
SASQRTSGANEQF
>TRBJ1-1|13|TRBV28
ASSLYGGRNTEAF
>TRBJ2-2|18|TRBV29-1
SVVPLTAWPGKANTGELF
>TRBJ1-2|10|TRBV20-1
SAGRRTPGYT
>TRBJ2-5|13|TRBV20-1
SARVSGTSTKTQY
>TRBJ2-7|14|TRBV20-1
SARGGVQTPSYEQY
>TRBJ2-1|13|TRBV9
ASSVESGSYNEQF
>TRBJ2-1|14|TRBV24-1
ATSDLQGAPENEQF
>TRBJ1-1|13|TRBV27
ASSSRTGMNTEAF
>TRBJ2-3|13|TRBV5-1
ASSPHRGPTDTQY
>TRBJ2-5|11|TRBV12-3/TRBV12-4
ASSSRTGSKQY
>TRBJ2-7|13|TRBV10-3
AISDPPTGTYEQY
>TRBJ2-6|12|TRBV29-1
SVSDRAGANVLT
>TRBJ1-1|13|TRBV7-2
ASSLGGTGNTEAF
>TRBJ2-3|14|TRBV25-1
ASRQTSGGVTDTQY
>TRBJ2-7|13|TRBV21-1
ANSKGGGSSYEQY
>TRBJ2-1|12|TRBV7-9
ASSWGSGGNEQF
>-|14|TRBV19
ASSKTPGTSPYEQY
>TRBJ2-4|14|TRBV20-1
SARVPTGLAKNIQY
>-|14|TRBV5-6
ASSLARDRSIYEQY
>TRBJ2-3|14|TRBV11-2
ASSSLTGASTDTQY